This T cell receptor beta chain came from a study of T cells in Graves' hyperthyroidism and ophthalmopathy. What was amplified from RNA transcripts were TCR beta CDR3 regions. The HTBI primer set drove a first-round RT-PCR of the TCR CDR3. Via MiXCR, TCRdb re-called the multiplex PCR reads, giving one row per CDR3 protein. The table lists some 250,000 distinct CDR3 sequences, around 15% of them singletons. The germline CDR1 and CDR2 sequences are SGHTA and FQGTGA. V dropped 2 bases and J dropped 3; count of bases not matched to a gene: 9. CDR3 length: 16 residues. The sequencing input was blood. The origin of this receptor is a woman between 50 and 59 years old with Graves' hyperthyroidism that later progressed to Graves' ophthalmopathy. The chain is built from TRBV7-3 and TRBJ2-5; TRBD2 matches at 7 bases. The CDR3 DNA sequence: TGTGCCAGCAGCTTATCGGGGGTTGGGGGGGAAGAGACCCAGTACTTC. Translation gives CASSLSGVGGEETQYF.